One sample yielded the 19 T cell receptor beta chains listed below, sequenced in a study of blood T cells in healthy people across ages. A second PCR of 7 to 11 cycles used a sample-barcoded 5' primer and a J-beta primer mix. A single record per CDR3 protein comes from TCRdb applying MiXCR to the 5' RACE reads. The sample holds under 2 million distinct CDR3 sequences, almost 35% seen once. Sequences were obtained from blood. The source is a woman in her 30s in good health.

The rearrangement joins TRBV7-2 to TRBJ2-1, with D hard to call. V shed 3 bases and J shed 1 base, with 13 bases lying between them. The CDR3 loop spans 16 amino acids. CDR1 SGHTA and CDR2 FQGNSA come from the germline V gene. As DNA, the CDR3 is TGTGCCAGCAGCTTGGCTGGGTCAGTTTCCTACAATGAGCAGTTCTTC. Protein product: CASSLAGSVSYNEQFF.

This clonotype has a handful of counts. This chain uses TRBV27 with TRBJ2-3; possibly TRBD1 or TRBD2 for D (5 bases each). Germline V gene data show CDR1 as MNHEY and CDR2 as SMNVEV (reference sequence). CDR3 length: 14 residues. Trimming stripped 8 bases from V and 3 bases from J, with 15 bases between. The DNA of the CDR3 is TGTGCCAGCGCACAGGACTCGTCTACAGATACGCAGTATTTT. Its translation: CASAQDSSTDTQYF.

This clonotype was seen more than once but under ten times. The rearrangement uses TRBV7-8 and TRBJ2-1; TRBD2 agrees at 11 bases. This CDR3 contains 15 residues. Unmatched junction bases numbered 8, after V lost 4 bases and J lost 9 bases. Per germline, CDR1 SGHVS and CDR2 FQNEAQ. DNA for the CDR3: TGTGCCAGCAGCTCGACTAGCGGGATGTGGGGTGAGCAGTTCTTC. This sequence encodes CASSSTSGMWGEQFF.

The CDR3 sequence is CASSGPIRDTQYF. Written as DNA, the CDR3 is TGTGCCAGCAGCGGTCCCATTCGAGATACGCAGTATTTT. The gene calls are TRBV12-3 or TRBV12-4 and TRBJ2-3, with D unclear. V shed 6 bases and J shed 5 bases, with 12 bases lying between them. CDR3 length: 13 residues.

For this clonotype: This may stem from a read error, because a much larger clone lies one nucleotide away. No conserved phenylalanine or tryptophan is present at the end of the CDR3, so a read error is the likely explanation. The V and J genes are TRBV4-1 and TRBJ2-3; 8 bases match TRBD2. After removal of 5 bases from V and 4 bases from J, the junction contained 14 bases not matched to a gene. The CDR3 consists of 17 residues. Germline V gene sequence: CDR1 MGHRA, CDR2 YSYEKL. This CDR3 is CASSSYSGRGYADTQYL. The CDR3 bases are TGCGCCAGCAGCTCCTACAGCGGGAGAGGTTATGCAGATACGCAGTATTTG.

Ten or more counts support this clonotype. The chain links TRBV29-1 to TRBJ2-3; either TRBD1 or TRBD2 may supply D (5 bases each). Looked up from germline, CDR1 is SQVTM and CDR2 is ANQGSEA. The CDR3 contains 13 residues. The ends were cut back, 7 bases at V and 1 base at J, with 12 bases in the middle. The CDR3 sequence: CSAARGRTDTQYF. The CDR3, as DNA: TGCAGCGCCGCTCGGGGCCGCACAGATACGCAGTATTTT.

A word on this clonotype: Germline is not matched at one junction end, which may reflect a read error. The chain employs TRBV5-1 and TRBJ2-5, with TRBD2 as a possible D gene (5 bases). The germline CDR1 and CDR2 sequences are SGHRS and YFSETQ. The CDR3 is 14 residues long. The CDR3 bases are TGCGCCAGCAGCCCCACTAGTTTTCAAGAGACCCGGTACTTC. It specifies CASSPTSFQETRYF. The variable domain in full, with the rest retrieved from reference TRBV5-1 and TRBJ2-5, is KAGVTQTPRYLIKTRGQQVTLSCSPISGHRSVSWYQQTPGQGLQFLFEYFSETQRNKGNFPGRFSGRQFSNSRSEMNVSTLELGDSALYLCASSPTSFQETRYFGPGTRLLVL.

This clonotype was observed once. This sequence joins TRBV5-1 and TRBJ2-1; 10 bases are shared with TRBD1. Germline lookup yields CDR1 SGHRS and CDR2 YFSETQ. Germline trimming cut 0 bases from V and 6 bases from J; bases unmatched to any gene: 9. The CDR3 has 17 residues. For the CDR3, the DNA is TGCGCCAGCAGCTTGGGACAGGGGGCTTTAACAAGCAATGAGCAGTTCTTC. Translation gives CASSLGQGALTSNEQFF.

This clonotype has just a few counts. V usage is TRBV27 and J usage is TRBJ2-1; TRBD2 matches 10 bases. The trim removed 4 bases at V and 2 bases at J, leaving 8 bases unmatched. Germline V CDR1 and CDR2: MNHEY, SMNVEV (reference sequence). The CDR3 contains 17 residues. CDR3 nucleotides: TGTGCCAGCAGTTCCCTAGCGGGGGAATTAACCTACAATGAGCAGTTCTTC. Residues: CASSSLAGELTYNEQFF.

CDR3 in DNA: TGTGCCAGCAGTCTCTCAGCGTCTAGGTACGAGCAGTACTTC. Translation gives CASSLSASRYEQYF. V gene TRBV27 combines with J gene TRBJ2-7; the D is unclear. Germline V gives CDR1 MNHEY, CDR2 SMNVEV (reference sequence). V was clipped by 5 bases and J by 4 bases, with 15 bases between them. The CDR3 runs 14 residues.

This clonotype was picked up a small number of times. CDR3 nucleotides: TGTGCCAGCAGTGAAGGGGACCGAGATCAGCCCCAGCATTTT. This encodes CASSEGDRDQPQHF. The chain employs TRBV25-1 and TRBJ1-5, with D possibly being TRBD1 (5 bases). V was trimmed by 2 bases and J by 5 bases, leaving 10 bases between them. Germline V gene lookup returns CDR1 MGHDK and CDR2 SYGVNS. The CDR3 has 14 residues.

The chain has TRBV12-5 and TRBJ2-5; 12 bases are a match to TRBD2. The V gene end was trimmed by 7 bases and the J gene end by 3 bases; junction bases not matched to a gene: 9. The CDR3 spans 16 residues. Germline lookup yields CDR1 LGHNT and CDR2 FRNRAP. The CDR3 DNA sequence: TGTGCTAGTGCATCAACTAGCGGGAGGACCAAAGAGACCCAGTACTTC. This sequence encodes CASASTSGRTKETQYF. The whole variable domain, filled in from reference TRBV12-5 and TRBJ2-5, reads DARVTQTPRHKVTEMGQEVTMRCQPILGHNTVFWYRQTMMQGLELLAYFRNRAPLDDSGMPKDRFSAEMPDATLATLKIQPSEPRDSAVYFCASASTSGRTKETQYFGPGTRLLVL.

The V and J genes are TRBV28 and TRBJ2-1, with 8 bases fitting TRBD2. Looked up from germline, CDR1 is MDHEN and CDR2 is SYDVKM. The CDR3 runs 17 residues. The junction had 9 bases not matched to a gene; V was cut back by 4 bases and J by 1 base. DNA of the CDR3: TGTGCCAGCAGTTATCGGACTAGCTTTCCGTCCTACAATGAGCAGTTCTTC. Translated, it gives CASSYRTSFPSYNEQFF.

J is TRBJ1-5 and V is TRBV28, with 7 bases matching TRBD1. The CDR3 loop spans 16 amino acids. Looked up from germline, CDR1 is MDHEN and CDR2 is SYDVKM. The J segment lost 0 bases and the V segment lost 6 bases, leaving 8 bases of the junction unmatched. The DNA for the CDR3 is TGTGCCAGCAGACGTATCGGGACAGCTAGCAATCAGCCCCAGCATTTT. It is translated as CASRRIGTASNQPQHF.

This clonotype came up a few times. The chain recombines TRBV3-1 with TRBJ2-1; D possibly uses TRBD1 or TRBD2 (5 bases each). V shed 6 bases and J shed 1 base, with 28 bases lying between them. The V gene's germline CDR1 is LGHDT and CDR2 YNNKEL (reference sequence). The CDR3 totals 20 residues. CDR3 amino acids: CASSPTGGVTLIKSYNEQFF. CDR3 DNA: TGTGCCAGCAGTCCTACTGGGGGAGTCACCCTCATTAAATCCTACAATGAGCAGTTCTTC.

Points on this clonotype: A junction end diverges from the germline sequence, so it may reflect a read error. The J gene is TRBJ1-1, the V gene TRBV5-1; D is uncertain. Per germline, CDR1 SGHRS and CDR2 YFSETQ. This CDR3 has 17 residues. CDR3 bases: TGCGCCAGCAGCCCTGTTTACCACTCCCCGAGGAACACTGGAGCTTTCTTT. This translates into CASSPVYHSPRNTGAFF.

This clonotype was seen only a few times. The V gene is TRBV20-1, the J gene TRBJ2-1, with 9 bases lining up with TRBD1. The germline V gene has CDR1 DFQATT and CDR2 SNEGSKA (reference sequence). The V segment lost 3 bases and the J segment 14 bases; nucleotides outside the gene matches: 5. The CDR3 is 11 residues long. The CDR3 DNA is TGCAGTGCTAGTTTATGGGACAGGGAGTTCTTC. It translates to CSASLWDREFF.

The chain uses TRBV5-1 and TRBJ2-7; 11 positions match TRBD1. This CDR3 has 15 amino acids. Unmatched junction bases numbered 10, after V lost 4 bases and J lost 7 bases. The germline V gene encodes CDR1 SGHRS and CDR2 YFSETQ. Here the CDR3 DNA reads TGCGCCAGCAGCCCATCTGGACAGGGGGCATTGGAGCAGTACTTC. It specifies CASSPSGQGALEQYF.

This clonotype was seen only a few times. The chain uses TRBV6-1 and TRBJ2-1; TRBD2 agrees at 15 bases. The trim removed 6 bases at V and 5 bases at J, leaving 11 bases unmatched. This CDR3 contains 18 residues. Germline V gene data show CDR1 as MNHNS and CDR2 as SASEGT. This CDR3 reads CASSSGGLAGGRHNEQFF. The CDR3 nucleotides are TGTGCCAGCAGCAGCGGAGGACTAGCGGGAGGGCGCCACAATGAGCAGTTCTTC.